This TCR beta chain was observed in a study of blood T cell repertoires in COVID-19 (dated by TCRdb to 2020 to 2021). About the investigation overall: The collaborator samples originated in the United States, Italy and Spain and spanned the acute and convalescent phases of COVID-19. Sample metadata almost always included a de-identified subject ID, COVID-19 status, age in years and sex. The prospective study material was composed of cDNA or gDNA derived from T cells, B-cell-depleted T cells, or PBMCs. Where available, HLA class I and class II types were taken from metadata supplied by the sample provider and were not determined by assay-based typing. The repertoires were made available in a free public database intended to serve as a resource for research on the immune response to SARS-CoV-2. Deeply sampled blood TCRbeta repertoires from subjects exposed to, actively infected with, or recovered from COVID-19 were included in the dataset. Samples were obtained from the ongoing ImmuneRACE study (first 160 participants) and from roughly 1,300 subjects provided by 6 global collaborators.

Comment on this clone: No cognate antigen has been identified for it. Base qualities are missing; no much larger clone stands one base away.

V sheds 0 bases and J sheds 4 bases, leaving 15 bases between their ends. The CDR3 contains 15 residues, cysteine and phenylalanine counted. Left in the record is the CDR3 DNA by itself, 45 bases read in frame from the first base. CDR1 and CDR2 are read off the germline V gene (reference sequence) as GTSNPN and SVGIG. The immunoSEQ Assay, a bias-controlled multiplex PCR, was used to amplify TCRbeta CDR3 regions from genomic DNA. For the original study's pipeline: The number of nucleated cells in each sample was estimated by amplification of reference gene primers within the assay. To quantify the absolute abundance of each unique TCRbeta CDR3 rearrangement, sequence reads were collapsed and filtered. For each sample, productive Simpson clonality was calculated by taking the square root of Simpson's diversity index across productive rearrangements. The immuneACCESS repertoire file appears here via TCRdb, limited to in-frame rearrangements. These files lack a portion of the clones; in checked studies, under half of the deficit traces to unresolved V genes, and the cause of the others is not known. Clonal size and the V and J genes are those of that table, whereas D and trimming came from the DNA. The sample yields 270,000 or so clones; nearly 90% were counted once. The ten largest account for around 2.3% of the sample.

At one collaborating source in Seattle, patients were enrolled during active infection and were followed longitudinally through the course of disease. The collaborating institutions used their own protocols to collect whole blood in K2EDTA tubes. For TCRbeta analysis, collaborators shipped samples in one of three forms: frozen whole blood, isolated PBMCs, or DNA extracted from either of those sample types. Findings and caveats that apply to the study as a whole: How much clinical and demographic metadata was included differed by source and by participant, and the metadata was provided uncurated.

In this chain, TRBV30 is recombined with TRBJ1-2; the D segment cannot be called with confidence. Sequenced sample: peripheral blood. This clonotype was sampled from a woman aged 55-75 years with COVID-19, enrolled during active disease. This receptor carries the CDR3 CAWSVRTRRGYGYTF. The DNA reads TGTGCCTGGAGTGTACGGACCAGACGGGGCTATGGCTACACCTTC.